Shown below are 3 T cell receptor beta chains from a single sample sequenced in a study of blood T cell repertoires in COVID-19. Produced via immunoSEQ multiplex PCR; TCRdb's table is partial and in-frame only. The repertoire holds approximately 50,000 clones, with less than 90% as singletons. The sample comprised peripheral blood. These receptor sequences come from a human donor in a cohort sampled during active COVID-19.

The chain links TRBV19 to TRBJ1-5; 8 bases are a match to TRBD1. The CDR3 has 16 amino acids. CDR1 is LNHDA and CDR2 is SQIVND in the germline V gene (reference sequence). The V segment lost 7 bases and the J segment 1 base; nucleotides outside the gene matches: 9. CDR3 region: CASTSQGAGSNQPQHF. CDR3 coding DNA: TGTGCCAGTACCTCTCAGGGGGCAGGGAGCAATCAGCCCCAGCATTTT.

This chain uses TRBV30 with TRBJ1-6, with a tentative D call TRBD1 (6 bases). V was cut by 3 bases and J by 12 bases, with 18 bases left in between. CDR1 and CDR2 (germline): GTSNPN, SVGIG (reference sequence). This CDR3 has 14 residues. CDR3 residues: CAWRPGQLFVPLHF. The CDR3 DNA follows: TGTGCCTGGAGGCCCGGACAGCTATTTGTACCCCTCCACTTT.

This CDR3 reads CASTGDRGTYF. Here the CDR3 DNA reads TGTGCCAGCACTGGGGACAGGGGCACTTACTTC. The chain links TRBV2 to TRBJ2-7; TRBD1 matches at 10 bases. J gave up 13 bases and V 7 bases, and 7 bases lay outside the gene matches. The CDR3 contains 11 residues. The germline V gene has CDR1 SNHLY and CDR2 FYNNEI.